This paragraph covers one T cell receptor beta chain sequence. Germline values: CDR1 MNHEY, CDR2 SMNVEV (reference sequence). The CDR3 is 16 amino acids. Trimming took off 5 bases at V and 4 bases at J, with 19 bases between the two ends. The data belong to a study of blood T cell repertoires in COVID-19. TCRdb's table, derived via immunoSEQ multiplex PCR, lists solely in-frame clones and lacks some. The sample includes a few hundred thousand clones, approximately 85% of them seen just once. The chain recombines TRBV27 with TRBJ2-3; D possibly corresponds to TRBD2 (6 bases). Sequenced sample: peripheral blood. The clonotype comes from a woman aged 25 to 39 with acute or convalescent COVID-19. CDR3 bases: TGTGCCAGCAGTACGTCTGGGGGGAGAAGTGCAGATACGCAGTATTTT. Translation: CASSTSGGRSADTQYF.